A single sample gave rise to the 30 T cell receptor beta chains below, sequenced in a study of T-cell reconstitution after alpha-beta-depleted transplantation in children. Unique molecular identifiers were incorporated when the TCRbeta library was constructed. TCRdb analysed the PCR reads with MiXCR anew, one entry per CDR3 protein. Counted here are about 870,000 distinct CDR3 sequences, 16% occurring once; the ten biggest clones make up approximately 4.5%. This specimen consisted of PBMCs, mostly from graft donor cells, obtained 360 days after TCRalphabeta/CD19-depleted stem cell transplant. These receptor sequences come from a male patient younger than 18 who had a stem cell transplant for acute lymphoblastic leukemia, so the T cells may come from the graft donor.

This clonotype was observed many times. The rearrangement uses TRBV15 and TRBJ2-2; 12 bases fit TRBD2. V was clipped by 0 bases and J by 7 bases; unmatched bases: 12. CDR3 size: 19 residues. Germline V CDR1 and CDR2: LNHNV, YYDKDF (reference sequence). Here the CDR3 DNA reads TGTGCCACCAGCAGAGAGTTATGGGAAGCTAGCGGGAGGGTCGGGGAGCTGTTTTTT. Translated: CATSRELWEASGRVGELFF.

This clonotype came up many times. This rearrangement joins TRBV2 to TRBJ2-4; no definite D call. This CDR3 has 14 residues. V lost 10 bases and J 0 bases, leaving 13 bases between the germline ends. In germline, CDR1 is SNHLY, CDR2 FYNNEI. The CDR3 region has the DNA TGTGCCACCAGACTGGCCTTAGCCAAAAACATTCAGTACTTC. Protein sequence: CATRLALAKNIQYF.

The genes are TRBV7-8 and TRBJ2-1; D is ambiguous. Deletions cut 5 bases from V and 8 bases from J, with 19 bases between. CDR1 and CDR2 from the germline V gene are SGHVS and FQNEAQ. This CDR3 spans 15 amino acids. The CDR3 is CASSPARTVRDEQFF. The DNA for the CDR3 is TGTGCCAGCAGCCCCGCCCGAACTGTAAGGGATGAGCAGTTCTTC.

This clonotype was observed a few times. The chain joins TRBV15 to TRBJ2-1; unclear D gene. V was clipped by 0 bases and J by 4 bases, with 10 bases between them. Germline CDR1 and CDR2: LNHNV and YYDKDF (reference sequence). The CDR3 is 15 amino acids. The CDR3 bases are TGTGCCACCAGCAGAGATTACGGAAATTACAATGAGCAGTTCTTC. This gives the protein CATSRDYGNYNEQFF.

The sample holds a few counts of this clonotype. The rearrangement uses TRBV27 and TRBJ2-2; 8 nucleotides agree with TRBD1. This CDR3 spans 16 amino acids. Looked up from germline, CDR1 is MNHEY and CDR2 is SMNVEV (reference sequence). The junction had 5 bases not matched to a gene; V was cut back by 5 bases and J by 0 bases. This CDR3 is CASSETGDPNTGELFF. CDR3 bases: TGTGCCAGCAGTGAGACAGGGGACCCGAACACCGGGGAGCTGTTTTTT.

Here the CDR3 reads CSVVADGETQYF. CDR3 DNA sequence: TGCAGCGTAGTAGCGGATGGGGAGACCCAGTACTTC. The rearrangement links TRBV29-1 to TRBJ2-5; weak D call: TRBD2 (6 bases). V lost 6 bases, J lost 5 bases, and 13 bases lay in between. This CDR3 contains 12 residues. Per germline, CDR1 SQVTM and CDR2 ANQGSEA.

This clonotype was counted between two and nine times. The gene calls are TRBV7-9 and TRBJ2-1, with 9 bases lining up with TRBD2. This CDR3 is 15 amino acids long. The germline V gene encodes CDR1 SEHNR and CDR2 FQNEAQ (reference sequence). The ends lost 4 bases at V and 9 bases at J; junction bases unmatched: 10. The DNA for the CDR3 is TGTGCCAGCAGCTCAGCGGGAGGCGGTCTCACTGAGCAGTTCTTC. As protein: CASSSAGGGLTEQFF.

In this sample, this clonotype turned up a few times. One end of the junction does not line up with germline, which may come from a read error. The chain uses TRBV5-8 and TRBJ2-7, with D perhaps TRBD1 (5 bases). This CDR3 comprises 14 residues. The germline V gene encodes CDR1 SGHTS and CDR2 YDEGEE. The CDR3 sequence is CATSLRGGNYEQYF. The CDR3 coding sequence is TGTGCCACCAGCCTAAGGGGCGGCAACTACGAGCAGTACTTC.

This clonotype was detected a few times. V usage is TRBV12-3 or TRBV12-4 and J usage is TRBJ1-5; TRBD1 agrees at 8 bases. V trimming: 6 bases; J trimming: 7 bases; junction bases outside the gene matches: 11. This CDR3 is built from 15 residues. CDR3 loop: CASSHQRQGIQPQHF. The CDR3 DNA is TGTGCCAGCAGCCATCAGAGACAGGGGATACAGCCCCAGCATTTT.

This clonotype was seen more than once but under ten times. The V and J genes are TRBV10-3 and TRBJ2-1; 8 bases align to TRBD1. The CDR3 has 12 amino acids. The V gene end was trimmed by 4 bases and the J gene end by 8 bases; junction bases not matched to a gene: 1. CDR1 and CDR2 (germline): ENHRY, SYGVKD. The chain's CDR3 is CAISGRGHEQFF. The DNA of the CDR3 is TGTGCCATCAGTGGCAGGGGGCATGAGCAGTTCTTC.

This clonotype was recorded at least ten times. This rearrangement joins TRBV20-1 to TRBJ2-1; 15 bases match TRBD2. The junction had 3 bases not matched to a gene; V was cut back by 2 bases and J by 4 bases. Germline CDR1 reads DFQATT; CDR2 reads SNEGSKA (reference sequence). The CDR3 spans 16 residues. CDR3 in amino acids: CSARSGTSGRYNEQFF. CDR3 sequence (DNA): TGCAGTGCTAGATCCGGGACTAGCGGGAGGTACAATGAGCAGTTCTTC.

At least ten counts were recorded for this clonotype. The rearrangement uses TRBV6-1 and TRBJ2-7; perhaps TRBD2 as D (5 bases). V gave up 7 bases and J gave up 4 bases, with 20 bases separating them. The germline V gene has CDR1 MNHNS and CDR2 SASEGT. CDR3 size: 15 residues. CDR3 protein: CASMGSGRMGYEQYF. In DNA, the CDR3 is TGTGCCAGCATGGGAAGCGGCAGGATGGGATACGAGCAGTACTTC.

V and J are TRBV5-4 and TRBJ1-6, with D perhaps TRBD1 (5 bases). CDR1 is SGHNT and CDR2 is YYREEE in the germline V gene (reference sequence). V lost 7 bases and J lost 10, with 9 bases in between. The CDR3 has 11 residues. As DNA, the CDR3 is TGTGCCAGCGGGGCCGGGTCACCCCTCCACTTT. It codes for CASGAGSPLHF.

CDR3: CASSLVPHTRGRETQYF. CDR3 DNA: TGTGCCAGCAGCTTAGTGCCGCATACGAGAGGGCGAGAGACCCAGTACTTC. The rearrangement joins TRBV7-9 to TRBJ2-5; D might be TRBD2 (5 bases). V lost 1 base, J lost 4 bases, and 19 bases lay in between. Germline V gene lookup returns CDR1 SEHNR and CDR2 FQNEAQ (reference sequence). There are 17 residues in the CDR3.

The V call is TRBV7-9, the J call TRBJ2-7; TRBD1 aligns across 7 bases. This CDR3 spans 15 amino acids. Germline V gives CDR1 SEHNR, CDR2 FQNEAQ (reference sequence). Germline trimming cut 3 bases from V and 3 bases from J; bases unmatched to any gene: 8. The CDR3 DNA reads TGTGCCAGCAGCTTCCGACAGGGAGTGGGCTACGAGCAGTACTTC. Protein sequence: CASSFRQGVGYEQYF. The variable domain in full, with the rest retrieved from reference TRBV7-9 and TRBJ2-7, is DTGVSQNPRHKITKRGQNVTFRCDPISEHNRLYWYRQTLGQGPEFLTYFQNEAQLEKSRLLSDRFSAERPKGSFSTLEIQRTEQGDSAMYLCASSFRQGVGYEQYFGPGTRLTVT.

V is TRBV29-1 and J is TRBJ2-3; D remains unclear. V was shortened by 7 bases and J by 3 bases, with 11 bases between the two germline ends. Germline loops: CDR1 SQVTM, CDR2 ANQGSEA. The CDR3 loop spans 12 amino acids. The CDR3 DNA reads TGCAGCGCCGTGCCACCGACAGATACGCAGTATTTT. Protein product: CSAVPPTDTQYF.

This clonotype came up a few times. The chain combines TRBV20-1 with TRBJ2-3, with a possible D match to TRBD2 (5 bases). The germline V gene has CDR1 DFQATT and CDR2 SNEGSKA (reference sequence). The CDR3 sequence is 15 residues long. V lost 2 bases and J 6 bases, leaving 18 bases between the germline ends. The CDR3 loop reads CSARFLDWPGDTQYF. CDR3 DNA sequence: TGCAGTGCTAGATTTCTGGACTGGCCCGGGGATACGCAGTATTTT.

This clonotype occurred many times. V is TRBV15 and J is TRBJ2-1; TRBD2 matches 12 bases. Per the germline V gene, CDR1 is LNHNV and CDR2 is YYDKDF (reference sequence). With V trimmed by 0 bases and J by 10 bases, 7 bases remained unmatched. This CDR3 has 16 amino acids. The CDR3 DNA follows: TGTGCCACCAGCAGAGATGCTAGCGGGAGGGCCTGGGAGCAGTTCTTC. Translating it yields CATSRDASGRAWEQFF. The full variable domain, with the rest looked up from reference TRBV15 and TRBJ2-1, is DAMVIQNPRYQVTQFGKPVTLSCSQTLNHNVMYWYQQKSSQAPKLLFHYYDKDFNNEADTPDNFQSRRPNTSFCFLDIRSPGLGDTAMYLCATSRDASGRAWEQFFGPGTRLTVL.

This clonotype occurred many times. The rearrangement uses TRBV2 and TRBJ2-1, with 7 bases matching TRBD1. With 6 bases clipped from V and 4 bases from J, the junction kept 6 bases outside the gene matches. CDR3 length: 14 amino acids. Germline V gene lookup returns CDR1 SNHLY and CDR2 FYNNEI. CDR3 sequence (DNA): TGTGCCAGCAGGGCTCAGGGGGTATACAATGAGCAGTTCTTC. Translation: CASRAQGVYNEQFF.

V and J are TRBV7-3 and TRBJ2-1, with 7 positions matching TRBD2. Germline V gene lookup returns CDR1 SGHTA and CDR2 FQGTGA. This CDR3 is 16 amino acids long. Trimming at V came to 4 bases and at J to 2 bases, leaving 8 bases not matched to a gene. The CDR3 DNA is TGTGCCAGCAGCTCCCTGGGTGGGAGGGCCTACAATGAGCAGTTCTTC. Its protein is CASSSLGGRAYNEQFF.

The sample holds many counts of this clonotype. V is TRBV7-2 and J is TRBJ2-7; 9 bases line up with TRBD2. The CDR3 is 15 residues long. From germline, CDR1 is SGHTA and CDR2 FQGNSA. The trim removed 1 base at V and 7 bases at J, leaving 8 bases unmatched. The CDR3 DNA reads TGTGCCAGCAGCTTAGATGCGGGGGGGCCGGGTGAGCAGTACTTC. It specifies CASSLDAGGPGEQYF.

This clonotype was detected many times. The chain carries TRBV12-3 or TRBV12-4 and TRBJ2-1; tentative D call: TRBD1 (5 bases). CDR3 size: 16 residues. The ends were cut back, 1 base at V and 5 bases at J, with 15 bases in the middle. CDR3 residues: CASSLGQGQVDNEQFF. The CDR3 coding sequence is TGTGCCAGCAGTTTAGGGCAGGGCCAAGTCGACAATGAGCAGTTCTTC.

There are a few counts of this clonotype. This sequence joins TRBV5-1 and TRBJ2-1; 9 bases line up with TRBD2. Germline CDR1 reads SGHRS; CDR2 reads YFSETQ. Unmatched junction bases numbered 9, after V lost 0 bases and J lost 2 bases. The CDR3 is made up of 18 amino acids. The CDR3 coding sequence is TGCGCCAGCAGCTTGGAATCGCTAGCGGGATCGCCCTACAATGAGCAGTTCTTC. Its translation is CASSLESLAGSPYNEQFF.

This chain links TRBV19 with TRBJ1-5, with D perhaps matching TRBD1 (6 bases). CDR1 and CDR2 from the germline V gene are LNHDA and SQIVND (reference sequence). The V end lost 7 bases, the J end lost 4 bases, and 20 bases lay between the germline ends. The CDR3 runs to 16 residues. CDR3 DNA sequence: TGTGCCAGTACTACACAGGGTCAGCTTACGAATCAGCCCCAGCATTTT. Amino acids: CASTTQGQLTNQPQHF.

V usage is TRBV15 and J usage is TRBJ2-7, with D possibly being TRBD1 (6 bases). Germline V gene data show CDR1 as LNHNV and CDR2 as YYDKDF (reference sequence). The CDR3 has 15 amino acids. V lost 1 base, J lost 10 bases, and 20 bases lay in between. The CDR3 sequence is CATSRANRAVGEQYF. The CDR3 bases are TGTGCCACCAGCAGAGCTAACAGGGCGGTGGGTGAACAGTACTTC.

This chain connects TRBV20-1 to TRBJ1-1; possibly TRBD1 for D (5 bases). This CDR3 spans 14 amino acids. The V gene lost 1 base and the J gene lost 1 base, with 10 bases spanning the gap. CDR1 is DFQATT and CDR2 is SNEGSKA in the germline V gene (reference sequence). CDR3 protein: CSARAMTANTEAFF. Written as DNA, the CDR3 is TGCAGTGCTAGAGCCATGACAGCGAACACTGAAGCTTTCTTT.

This clonotype has at least ten counts. V and J are TRBV12-3 or TRBV12-4 and TRBJ2-7; no definite D call. This CDR3 spans 14 amino acids. V was pared by 3 bases and J by 2 bases, with 11 bases between. In DNA form, the CDR3 reads TGTGCCAGCAGTTTCGTACGGGCGGCCTACGAGCAGTACTTC. This sequence encodes CASSFVRAAYEQYF.

This clonotype was found a few times. The J gene is TRBJ2-7, the V gene TRBV15; the D gene is possibly TRBD2 (5 bases). In germline, CDR1 is LNHNV, CDR2 YYDKDF (reference sequence). The V end was cut by 0 bases, the J end by 7 bases, with 7 bases between. This CDR3 has 12 residues. CDR3 in amino acids: CATSREGLEQYF. The CDR3 DNA follows: TGTGCCACCAGCAGAGAAGGACTTGAGCAGTACTTC.

The chain links TRBV19 to TRBJ2-7; possible D gene TRBD2, 5 bases. This CDR3 has 15 residues. The germline CDR1 and CDR2 sequences are LNHDA and SQIVND (reference sequence). Trimming removed 3 bases from V and 2 bases from J, with 14 bases in between. The CDR3: CASSMDFDLAYEQYF. CDR3 DNA: TGTGCCAGTAGTATGGACTTCGACTTAGCCTACGAGCAGTACTTC.

V and J are TRBV12-3 or TRBV12-4 and TRBJ1-3, with D perhaps matching TRBD1 (6 bases). Between the trimmed V and J ends, which lost 10 bases and 4 bases, there was a span of 23 bases. The CDR3 length is 16 residues. CDR3 DNA: TGTGCCAACCTCATCATGTGGGGGGCGAGGGGAAACACCATATATTTT. It codes for CANLIMWGARGNTIYF.